The T cell receptor (beta chain) described here comes from a study of blood T cell repertoires in COVID-19. The method was immunoSEQ multiplex PCR; TCRdb's version includes in-frame clones alone and lacks a portion of them. This sample has about 76,000 clones, with about 83% found just once. The CDR3 contains 13 residues. Trimming took 4 bases from V and 4 from J, leaving 7 bases between them. CDR1 and CDR2 (germline): ENHRY, SYGVKD. The sequenced material came from peripheral blood. The origin of this receptor is a young man with acute or convalescent COVID-19. The V and J genes are TRBV10-3 and TRBJ1-4; a weak D match, TRBD1 (5 bases). The CDR3 nucleotides are TGTGCCATCAGTGGCAGGGATAATGAAAAACTGTTTTTT. It translates to CAISGRDNEKLFF.